This TCR beta chain comes out of a study of tumor-infiltrating lymphocytes in primary liver carcinoma. The template, roughly 0.45 ug total RNA, yielded TCR beta cDNA made with a constant-region primer. Construction of TCR beta libraries relied on three successive nested multiplex PCR rounds employing slightly modified ARM-PCR. Amplification in the first two PCR rounds was performed using TRBV1-TRBV30 forward primers and a C-beta reverse primer for 10 cycles each. TCRdb processed the multiplex PCR reads anew with MiXCR; each CDR3 protein has one entry. The sample lists about 66,000 distinct CDR3 sequences; over 60% were seen once. The roughly 20-31 mg bulk tissue piece was not sorted before simultaneous RNA and DNA extraction. Per germline, CDR1 MNHEY and CDR2 SVGAGI. The CDR3 sequence is 15 residues long. V lost 9 bases to trimming and J lost 5 bases; unmatched junction nucleotides: 12.

The genes are TRBV6-5 and TRBJ2-3, with 9 nucleotides matching TRBD2. The specimen sequenced was liver tumor tissue from sampling region 4. Subset indicated: tumor region T4, right-lateral pole. The sequence came from a middle-aged man with primary liver carcinoma and hepatitis B virus infection. The CDR3 sequence: CASDPGLARIDTQYF. Written as DNA, the CDR3 is TGTGCCAGTGACCCAGGACTAGCGAGAATAGATACGCAGTATTTT.